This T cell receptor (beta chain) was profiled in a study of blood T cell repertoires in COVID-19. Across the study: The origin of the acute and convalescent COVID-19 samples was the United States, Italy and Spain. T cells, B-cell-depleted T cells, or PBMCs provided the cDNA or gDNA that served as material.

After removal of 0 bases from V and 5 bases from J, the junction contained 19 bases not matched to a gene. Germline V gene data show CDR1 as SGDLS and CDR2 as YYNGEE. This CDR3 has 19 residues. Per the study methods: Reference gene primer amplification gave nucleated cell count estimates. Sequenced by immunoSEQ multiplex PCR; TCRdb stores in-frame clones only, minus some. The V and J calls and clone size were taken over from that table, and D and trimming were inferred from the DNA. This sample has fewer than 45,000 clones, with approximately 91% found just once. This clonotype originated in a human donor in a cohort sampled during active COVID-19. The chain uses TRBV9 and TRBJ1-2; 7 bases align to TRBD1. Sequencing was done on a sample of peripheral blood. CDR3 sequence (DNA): TGTGCCAGCAGCGTAGATGTCAAAGTAATTGGGACAGTCGAGTATGGCTACACCTTC. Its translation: CASSVDVKVIGTVEYGYTF.